A single sample gave rise to the 17 T cell receptor beta chains below, sequenced in a study of cytomegalovirus exposure and HLA in healthy donors. A multiplex PCR was run with 60 Vbeta primers and 13 Jbeta primers. Sequencing was performed with immunoSEQ multiplex PCR; in TCRdb, only in-frame clones are kept and a portion is missing. The sample has 90,000 to 110,000 clones; 83% are singletons. The source material was PBMCs. Source of these receptors: a man aged 18 to 30 in good health and CMV-seronegative.

J is TRBJ1-4 and V is TRBV28, with a tentative D call TRBD1 (6 bases). The CDR3 is made up of 15 amino acids. V dropped 4 bases and J dropped 7 bases, with 16 bases sitting between them. Germline-derived CDR1 and CDR2 are MDHEN and SYDVKM. The CDR3 nucleotides are TGTGCCAGCAGTTATGCAGGGGAGGGTAGTGAAAAACTGTTTTTT. Its protein product is CASSYAGEGSEKLFF.

This clone was picked up a small number of times. This chain links TRBV2 with TRBJ2-4, with D hard to call. Trimming pared 3 bases from V and 8 bases from J, leaving 11 bases between. CDR1 is SNHLY, CDR2 FYNNEI, per germline. CDR3 length: 13 residues. CDR3 protein: CASSEELWYIQYF. As DNA, the CDR3 is TGTGCCAGCAGTGAGGAGCTGTGGTACATTCAGTACTTC.

This clone showed up just a few times. The chain links TRBV14 to TRBJ1-1; 10 bases align to TRBD1. This CDR3 region has 21 residues. The V and J ends lost 4 bases and 0 bases, in that order; junction bases with no gene match: 20. CDR1 SGHDN and CDR2 FVKESK come from the germline V gene. CDR3 loop: CASSPNKSRDRGKGLNTEAFF. CDR3 DNA sequence: TGTGCCAGCAGCCCCAATAAAAGTCGGGACAGGGGAAAGGGGCTGAACACTGAAGCTTTCTTT.

This chain uses TRBV4-3 with TRBJ1-2, with D unresolved. Germline CDR1 reads LGHNA; CDR2 reads YSLEER. This CDR3 region has 13 residues. V dropped 1 base and J dropped 6 bases, with 9 bases sitting between them. The CDR3 DNA sequence: TGCGCCAGCAGCCAAGCCGTCCGTGATGGCTACACCTTC. It encodes CASSQAVRDGYTF.

The rearrangement joins TRBV6-5 to TRBJ2-5, with 9 bases that match TRBD1. CDR3 length: 12 amino acids. Germline trimming cut 10 bases from V and 11 bases from J; bases unmatched to any gene: 11. Germline CDR1 MNHEY, CDR2 SVGAGI. The CDR3 coding sequence is TGTGCCACAGGCGGGACAGGGCGAGAGCAGTACTTC. Residues: CATGGTGREQYF.

V usage is TRBV18 and J usage is TRBJ2-3, with TRBD2 matching 8 bases. Per germline, CDR1 KGHSH and CDR2 LQKENI. There are 16 residues in the CDR3. Germline trimming cut 2 bases from V and 3 bases from J; bases unmatched to any gene: 7. The CDR3 spells CASSPNPGLETDTQYF. The CDR3 DNA follows: TGTGCCAGCTCACCAAATCCGGGACTAGAAACAGATACGCAGTATTTT.

This clone was recorded once. CDR3 nucleotide sequence: TGTGCCAGAGGGCGGGCGTGCGAGCAGTACTTC. Protein: CARGRACEQYF. The V and J genes are TRBV21-1 and TRBJ2-7; no DNA check was done on the table's D call, TRBD2. TRBV21-1 is assigned pseudogene status. CDR3 size: 11 residues.

CDR3 sequence: CASRLLAAFSYEQYF. The CDR3 DNA is TGTGCCAGCAGACTCCTCGCGGCGTTTTCCTACGAGCAGTACTTC. The genes are TRBV7-8 and TRBJ2-7, with no clear D. Between the trimmed V and J ends, which lost 6 bases and 1 base, there was a span of 16 bases. The CDR3 loop spans 15 amino acids. The germline V gene encodes CDR1 SGHVS and CDR2 FQNEAQ.

Notes on this clone: The germline gene is not matched at one end of the junction; a read error may be the cause. The V and J genes are TRBV7-9 and TRBJ1-1; D is unresolved. Germline V gene lookup returns CDR1 SEHNR and CDR2 FQNEAQ (reference sequence). The CDR3 sequence is 16 residues long. The CDR3 coding sequence is TGTTCCAGCAGCTTATTACCAGGTAGCGGAAGCACTGAAGCTTTCTTT. Translation gives CSSSLLPGSGSTEAFF.

The rearrangement uses TRBV9 and TRBJ2-5; D not certain. Germline CDR1 and CDR2: SGDLS and YYNGEE. Trimming cost V 3 bases and J 0 bases, with 9 bases left between them. The CDR3 extends over 14 amino acids. The CDR3 spells CASSGRLDQETQYF. CDR3 nucleotide sequence: TGTGCCAGCAGCGGCCGCTTAGACCAAGAGACCCAGTACTTC.

The gene calls are TRBV27 and TRBJ1-2; tentatively, D is TRBD1 (6 bases). The CDR3 covers 11 residues. Trimming took 10 bases from V and 9 from J, leaving 15 bases between them. The germline V gene encodes CDR1 MNHEY and CDR2 SMNVEV (reference sequence). CDR3 DNA sequence: TGTGCCACCCGGGGGGCGGGGAGCTACACCTTC. It specifies CATRGAGSYTF.

The chain carries TRBV11-2 and TRBJ2-7; 7 bases line up with TRBD1. The germline V gene has CDR1 SGHAT and CDR2 FQNNGV. V lost 4 bases to trimming and J lost 4 bases; unmatched junction nucleotides: 13. This CDR3 has 16 amino acids. CDR3 sequence: CASSSVGQAFRYEQYF. DNA for the CDR3: TGTGCCAGCAGCTCCGTAGGACAGGCCTTTAGATACGAGCAGTACTTC.

The chain carries TRBV4-2 and TRBJ2-1, with 7 nucleotides matching TRBD2. The germline V gene has CDR1 LGHNA and CDR2 YNFKEQ. CDR3 length: 12 amino acids. V gave up 8 bases and J gave up 7 bases; unmatched junction bases: 5. Here the CDR3 DNA reads TGTGCCAGCCATTTGGGGGGGAATGAGCAGTTCTTC. As protein: CASHLGGNEQFF.

The chain employs TRBV9 and TRBJ2-5; no clear D gene. The DNA end is a closer match to TRBJ2-7, so the J assignment may be wrong. The CDR3 extends over 15 amino acids. CDR1 is SGDLS and CDR2 is YYNGEE in the germline V gene. CDR3 nucleotide sequence: TGTGCCAGCAGCGTAGCTCCACAGTGCTCCTACGAGCAGTACTTC. It codes for CASSVAPQCSYEQYF.

This chain joins TRBV29-1 and TRBJ2-7; 10 bases map to TRBD2. The V and J ends lost 1 base and 6 bases, in that order; junction bases with no gene match: 3. Germline CDR1 is SQVTM and CDR2 is ANQGSEA. CDR3 length: 13 amino acids. CDR3 sequence: CSVEGLAGVEQYF. The CDR3 nucleotides read TGCAGCGTTGAAGGCCTAGCGGGAGTCGAGCAGTACTTC.

This clone was found once. The chain is built from TRBV18 and TRBJ1-2; 7 bases are shared with TRBD1. CDR1 KGHSH and CDR2 LQKENI come from the germline V gene. The CDR3 has 18 amino acids. The trim removed 2 bases at V and 0 bases at J, leaving 12 bases unmatched. The CDR3: CASSPLRGDSLSNYGYTF. CDR3 coding DNA: TGTGCCAGCTCACCATTGAGGGGGGACAGCCTCTCTAACTATGGCTACACCTTC.

This rearrangement joins TRBV19 to TRBJ1-4; D not resolved. Germline lookup yields CDR1 LNHDA and CDR2 SQIVND (reference sequence). The V end lost 1 base, the J end lost 5 bases, and 11 bases lay between the germline ends. The CDR3 is made up of 15 amino acids. The CDR3 region has the DNA TGTGCCAGTAGTATAGCGGGAGGGAAAAATGAAAAACTGTTTTTT. This codes for CASSIAGGKNEKLFF.